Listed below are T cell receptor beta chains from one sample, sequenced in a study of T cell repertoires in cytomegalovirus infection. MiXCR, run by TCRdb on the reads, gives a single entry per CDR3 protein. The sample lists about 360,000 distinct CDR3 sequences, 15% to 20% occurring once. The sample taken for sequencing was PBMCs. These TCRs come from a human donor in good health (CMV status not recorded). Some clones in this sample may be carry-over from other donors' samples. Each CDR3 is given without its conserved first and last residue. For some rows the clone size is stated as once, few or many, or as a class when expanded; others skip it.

CDR3: ASRSYEQY; size: many; V: TRBV28
CDR3: AICPGLVAPSTDTQY; size: -; V: TRBV4-3
CDR3: ASSLVTGPYEQY; size: many; V: TRBV7-2
CDR3: ASATGVDSPLH; size: many; V: TRBV11-3
CDR3: ASSWNRGPYEQY; size: few; V: TRBV2
CDR3: ASSPSPRETQY; size: -; V: TRBV18
CDR3: ASSWPRQGFNEQF; size: few; V: TRBV13
CDR3: ASSYTESSYEQY; size: -; V: TRBV6-1
CDR3: ASSILAGGPMNEQF; size: few; V: TRBV6-1
CDR3: ASSLGGRGLQAF; size: many; V: TRBV7-6
CDR3: ATSSERPDTQY; size: -; V: TRBV15
CDR3: ASSRWQGDNEQF; size: -; V: TRBV7-9
CDR3: ASSYSILVNEQF; size: -; V: TRBV6-6
CDR3: SGATGTATEAF; size: -; V: TRBV29-1
CDR3: ASSPAGQGRETQY; size: few; V: TRBV11-3
CDR3: ATRAREANQPQH; size: few; V: TRBV10-3
CDR3: ASSLGGGLRAF; size: many; V: TRBV7-6
CDR3: ASRDPQLDTQY; size: -; V: TRBV6-2/TRBV6-3
CDR3: ASSVRTTTYNEQF; size: few; V: TRBV7-9
CDR3: ASSPLGLFYEQY; size: many; V: TRBV7-9
CDR3: SVEAGMGSYEQY; size: few; V: TRBV29-1
CDR3: ASSWPGLEGIVGELF; size: few; V: TRBV7-7
CDR3: ASSSQQGGGVYEQY; size: -; V: TRBV7-2
CDR3: ASSEAWGGTDTQY; size: -; V: TRBV2
CDR3: ASSILGGHKDTQY; size: few; V: TRBV19
CDR3: ATSRDDWTAGENTGELF; size: -; V: TRBV15
CDR3: ASSERLSGRPGDEQF; size: few; V: TRBV11-2
CDR3: ASSILRDRGHGDTQY; size: -; V: TRBV11-3
CDR3: ASSLSADPEKLF; size: few; V: TRBV19
CDR3: ASSYGGSNQPQH; size: many; V: TRBV6-5
CDR3: ASSPDRTYGYT; size: many; V: TRBV14